These 5 T cell receptor beta chains share one sample of origin, sequenced in a study of cytomegalovirus exposure and HLA in healthy donors. Generated by immunoSEQ multiplex PCR, the TCRdb table keeps only in-frame clones and is missing some. This sample has some 170,000 clones, with about 87% found just once. Input material: PBMCs. The receptors derive from a woman aged 25-40 years in good health and CMV-seronegative.

The chain links TRBV10-3 to TRBJ1-2; TRBD1 aligns across 8 bases. Germline CDR1 ENHRY, CDR2 SYGVKD. This CDR3 is 17 amino acids long. J lost 2 bases, V lost 2 bases, and 10 bases had no gene match. The CDR3 here is CAISEPATGALNYGYTF. As DNA, the CDR3 is TGTGCCATCAGTGAGCCGGCGACAGGGGCCCTGAACTATGGCTACACCTTC.

CDR3: CATGSYRGHYNEQFF. DNA of the CDR3: TGTGCCACCGGCTCTTACAGGGGGCACTACAATGAGCAGTTCTTC. The chain employs TRBV27 and TRBJ2-1, with 9 bases aligning to TRBD1. Germline lookup yields CDR1 MNHEY and CDR2 SMNVEV (reference sequence). The J segment lost 3 bases and the V segment lost 10 bases, leaving 10 bases of the junction unmatched. The CDR3 loop spans 15 amino acids.

This chain links TRBV20-1 with TRBJ2-5; D remains unclear. This CDR3 spans 11 amino acids. Germline loops: CDR1 DFQATT, CDR2 SNEGSKA (reference sequence). V gave up 3 bases and J gave up 5 bases, with 7 bases separating them. This CDR3 is CSASLEETQYF. The CDR3 DNA follows: TGCAGTGCTAGCCTCGAGGAGACCCAGTACTTC.

This clone has a handful of counts. The genes are TRBV7-9 and TRBJ2-2, with D perhaps matching TRBD1 (5 bases). V was cut by 7 bases and J by 4 bases, with 16 bases left in between. The V gene's germline CDR1 is SEHNR and CDR2 FQNEAQ (reference sequence). This CDR3 region has 15 residues. CDR3 region: CASTIHRTPTGELFF. CDR3 in DNA: TGTGCCAGCACCATCCACAGGACACCCACCGGGGAGCTGTTTTTT.

This clone is a singleton in its sample. The chain uses TRBV4-1 and TRBJ2-5; D is possibly TRBD1 (6 bases). Per germline, CDR1 MGHRA and CDR2 YSYEKL. With 0 bases removed from V and 2 bases from J, the gap between germline ends came to 13 bases. CDR3 length: 16 amino acids. The CDR3, as DNA: TGCGCCAGCAGCCAAGAGACAGGCACTTTACAAGAGACCCAGTACTTC. As protein: CASSQETGTLQETQYF.